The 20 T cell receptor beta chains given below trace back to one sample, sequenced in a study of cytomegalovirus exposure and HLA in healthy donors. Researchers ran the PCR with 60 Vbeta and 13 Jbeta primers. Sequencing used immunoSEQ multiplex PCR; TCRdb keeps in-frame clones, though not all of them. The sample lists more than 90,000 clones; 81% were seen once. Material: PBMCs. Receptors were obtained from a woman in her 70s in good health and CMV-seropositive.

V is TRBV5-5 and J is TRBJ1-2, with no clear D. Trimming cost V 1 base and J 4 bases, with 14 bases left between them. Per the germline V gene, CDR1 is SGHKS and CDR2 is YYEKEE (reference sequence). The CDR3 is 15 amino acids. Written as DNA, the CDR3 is TGTGCCAGCAGCTTGCGGGTGGTGGAGTCCTATGGCTACACCTTC. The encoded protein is CASSLRVVESYGYTF.

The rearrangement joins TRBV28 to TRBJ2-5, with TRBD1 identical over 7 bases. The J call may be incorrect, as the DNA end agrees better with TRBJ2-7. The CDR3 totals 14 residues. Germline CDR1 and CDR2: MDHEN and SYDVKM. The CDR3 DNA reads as TGTGCCAGCAGCTTGGCTCGGGACAGCTACGAGCAGTACTTC. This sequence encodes CASSLARDSYEQYF.

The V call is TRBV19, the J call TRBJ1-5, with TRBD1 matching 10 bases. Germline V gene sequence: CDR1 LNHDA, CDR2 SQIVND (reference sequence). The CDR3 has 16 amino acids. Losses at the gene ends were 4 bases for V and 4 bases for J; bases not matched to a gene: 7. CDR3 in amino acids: CASSRPGTGDNQPQHF. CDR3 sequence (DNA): TGTGCCAGTAGTAGACCGGGGACAGGGGATAATCAGCCCCAGCATTTT.

The CDR3 region has the DNA TGTGCCAGCTCACCATGGAGGGTGGACAGGTGGAACACCGGGGAGCTGTTTTTT. Protein sequence: CASSPWRVDRWNTGELFF. The V gene is TRBV18, the J gene TRBJ2-2; maybe TRBD1 (7 bases). The CDR3 has 18 residues. Germline values: CDR1 KGHSH, CDR2 LQKENI. V was cut by 2 bases and J by 1 base, with 17 bases left in between. The variable domain in full, with the rest retrieved from reference TRBV18 and TRBJ2-2, is NAGVMQNPRHLVRRRGQEARLRCSPMKGHSHVYWYRQLPEEGLKFMVYLQKENIIDESGMPKERFSAEFPKEGPSILRIQQVVRGDSAAYFCASSPWRVDRWNTGELFFGEGSRLTVL.

The CDR3 is CASSRQTDTRYNEQFF. The CDR3 DNA follows: TGTGCCAGCAGCCGACAGACAGATACCCGTTACAATGAGCAGTTCTTC. V gene TRBV13 combines with J gene TRBJ2-1, with D tentatively TRBD1 (5 bases). Germline loops: CDR1 PRHDT, CDR2 FYEKMQ (reference sequence). V lost 5 bases and J lost 4, with 18 bases in between. The CDR3 is 16 amino acids.

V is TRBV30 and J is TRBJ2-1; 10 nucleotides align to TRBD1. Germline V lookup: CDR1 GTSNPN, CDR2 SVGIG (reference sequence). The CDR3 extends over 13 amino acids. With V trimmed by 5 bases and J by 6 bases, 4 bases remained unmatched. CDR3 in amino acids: CAWRDRGINEQFF. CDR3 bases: TGTGCCTGGCGGGACAGGGGTATCAATGAGCAGTTCTTC.

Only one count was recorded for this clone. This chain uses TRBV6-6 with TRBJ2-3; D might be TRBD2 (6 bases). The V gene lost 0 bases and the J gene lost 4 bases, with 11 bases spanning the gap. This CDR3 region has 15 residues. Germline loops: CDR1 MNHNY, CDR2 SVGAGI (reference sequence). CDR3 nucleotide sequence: TGTGCCAGCAGTTACTCGGCTAGCGTGTCAGATACGCAGTATTTT. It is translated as CASSYSASVSDTQYF.

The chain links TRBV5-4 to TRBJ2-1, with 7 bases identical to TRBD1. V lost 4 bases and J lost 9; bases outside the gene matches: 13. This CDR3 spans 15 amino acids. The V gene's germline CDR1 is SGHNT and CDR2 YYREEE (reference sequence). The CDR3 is CASSREGARRVEQFF. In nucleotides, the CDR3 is TGTGCCAGCAGCCGTGAGGGGGCACGAAGGGTTGAGCAGTTCTTC.

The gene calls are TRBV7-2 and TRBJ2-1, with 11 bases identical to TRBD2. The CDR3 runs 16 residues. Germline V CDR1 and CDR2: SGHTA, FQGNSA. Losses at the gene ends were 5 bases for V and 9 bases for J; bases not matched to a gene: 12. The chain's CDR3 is CASSPRLAGTLGEQFF. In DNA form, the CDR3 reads TGTGCCAGCAGCCCCAGACTAGCGGGGACCCTCGGTGAGCAGTTCTTC.

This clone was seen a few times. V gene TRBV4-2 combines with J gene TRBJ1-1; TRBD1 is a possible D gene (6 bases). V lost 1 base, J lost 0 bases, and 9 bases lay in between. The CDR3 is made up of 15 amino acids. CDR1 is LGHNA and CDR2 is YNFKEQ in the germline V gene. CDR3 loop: CASSQVGQMNTEAFF. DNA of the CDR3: TGTGCCAGCAGCCAAGTAGGACAGATGAACACTGAAGCTTTCTTT.

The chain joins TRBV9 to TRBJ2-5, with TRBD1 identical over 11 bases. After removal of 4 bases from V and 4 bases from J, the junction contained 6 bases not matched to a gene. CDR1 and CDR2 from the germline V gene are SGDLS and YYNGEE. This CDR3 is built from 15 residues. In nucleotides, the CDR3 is TGTGCCAGCAGCTCCGGGGACAGGGGGATAGAGACCCAGTACTTC. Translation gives CASSSGDRGIETQYF.

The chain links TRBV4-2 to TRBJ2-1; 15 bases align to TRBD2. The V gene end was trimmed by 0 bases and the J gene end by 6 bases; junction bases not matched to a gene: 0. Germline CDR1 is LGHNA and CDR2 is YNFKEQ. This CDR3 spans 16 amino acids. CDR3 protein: CASSQEGLAGGNEQFF. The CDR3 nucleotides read TGTGCCAGCAGCCAAGAGGGACTAGCGGGAGGCAATGAGCAGTTCTTC.

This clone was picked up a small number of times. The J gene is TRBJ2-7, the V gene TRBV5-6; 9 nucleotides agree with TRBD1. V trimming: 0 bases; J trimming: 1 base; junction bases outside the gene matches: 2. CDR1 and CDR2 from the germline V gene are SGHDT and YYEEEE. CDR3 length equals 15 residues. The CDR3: CASSLGQGESYEQYF. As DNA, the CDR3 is TGTGCCAGCAGCTTGGGACAGGGGGAATCCTACGAGCAGTACTTC.

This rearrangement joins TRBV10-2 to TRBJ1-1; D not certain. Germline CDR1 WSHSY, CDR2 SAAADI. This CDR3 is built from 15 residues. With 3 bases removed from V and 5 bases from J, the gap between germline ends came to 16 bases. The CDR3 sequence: CASSDLEGGRTEAFF. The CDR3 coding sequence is TGCGCCAGCAGTGATCTGGAGGGCGGAAGGACTGAAGCTTTCTTT.

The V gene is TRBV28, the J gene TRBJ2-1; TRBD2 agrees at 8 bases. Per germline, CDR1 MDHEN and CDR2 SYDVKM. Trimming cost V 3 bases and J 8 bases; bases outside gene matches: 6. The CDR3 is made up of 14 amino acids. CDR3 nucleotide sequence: TGTGCCAGCAGTTTCCAGCGGGAGAACTATGAGCAGTTCTTC. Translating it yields CASSFQRENYEQFF. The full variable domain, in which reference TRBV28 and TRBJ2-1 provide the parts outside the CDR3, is DVKVTQSSRYLVKRTGEKVFLECVQDMDHENMFWYRQDPGLGLRLIYFSYDVKMKEKGDIPEGYSVSREKKERFSLILESASTNQTSMYLCASSFQRENYEQFFGPGTRLTVL.

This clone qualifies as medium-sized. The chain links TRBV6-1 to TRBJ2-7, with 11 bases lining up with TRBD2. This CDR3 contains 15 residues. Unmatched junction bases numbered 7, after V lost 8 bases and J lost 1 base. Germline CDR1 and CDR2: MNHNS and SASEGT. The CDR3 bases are TGTGCCAGCTCCGTAGCGGGAGGGCCGTCCTACGAGCAGTACTTC. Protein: CASSVAGGPSYEQYF.

The CDR3 sequence is CASSFQLAGGSGELFF. DNA for the CDR3: TGTGCCAGCAGTTTTCAGTTAGCGGGAGGGTCCGGGGAGCTGTTTTTT. This chain joins TRBV27 and TRBJ2-2; 11 nucleotides line up with TRBD2. The length of the CDR3 is 16 residues. The V gene end was trimmed by 3 bases and the J gene end by 6 bases; junction bases not matched to a gene: 6. The germline V gene has CDR1 MNHEY and CDR2 SMNVEV (reference sequence).

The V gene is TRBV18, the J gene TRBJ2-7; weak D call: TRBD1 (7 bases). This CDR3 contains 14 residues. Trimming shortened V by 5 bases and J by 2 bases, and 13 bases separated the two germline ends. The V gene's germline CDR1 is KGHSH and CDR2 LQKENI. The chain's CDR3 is CASSAGQTAYEQYF. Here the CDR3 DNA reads TGTGCCAGCTCAGCGGGACAGACCGCCTACGAGCAGTACTTC.

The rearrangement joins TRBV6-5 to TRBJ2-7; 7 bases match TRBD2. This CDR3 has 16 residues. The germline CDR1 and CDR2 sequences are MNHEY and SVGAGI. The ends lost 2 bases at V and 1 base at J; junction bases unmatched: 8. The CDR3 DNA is TGTGCCAGCAGTTACGGGGGACCGCGGGGGTCCTACGAGCAGTACTTC. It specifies CASSYGGPRGSYEQYF.

The DNA of the CDR3 is TGTGCCAGCAGTCCCTTACCTAAATTAAACATTCAGTACTTC. This codes for CASSPLPKLNIQYF. V is TRBV6-5 and J is TRBJ2-4; D ambiguous. Trimming stripped 5 bases from V and 6 bases from J, with 14 bases between. CDR3 length: 14 residues. Germline lookup yields CDR1 MNHEY and CDR2 SVGAGI.